This TCR beta chain was captured in a study of CD8+CD57+ T cells in acquired aplastic anemia. On the study more broadly: Mean yield of DNA from sorted CD4+ and CD8+ cells was approximately 3 ug.

Germline lookup yields CDR1 SGHTS and CDR2 YDEGEE. The ends lost 0 bases at V and 7 bases at J; junction bases unmatched: 4. The CDR3 covers 15 residues. The sequenced patients had an expansion of CD8+CD57+ cells seen by flow cytometry. This clonotype has at least ten counts. The TCR beta profiling, which covered VDJ combination and CDR3 sequence, was carried out using genomic DNA as the template. Each CDR3 protein gets one entry after TCRdb re-called the reads with MiXCR. Of 200,000 or so distinct CDR3 sequences in the sample, around three fifths were seen once. This TCR came from a human donor with aplastic anemia. The V call is TRBV5-8, the J call TRBJ1-6; 7 bases are a match to TRBD1. Sample: sorted CD4+, CD8+, or CD8+CD57+ T cells (not recorded which) from PBMCs. The CDR3: CASSLVDRENSPLHF. The CDR3 DNA is TGTGCCAGCAGCTTGGTCGACAGGGAAAATTCACCCCTCCACTTT. The entire variable domain, with the rest obtained from reference TRBV5-8 and TRBJ1-6, is as follows: EAGVTQSPTHLIKTRGQQATLRCSPISGHTSVYWYQQALGLGLQFLLWYDEGEERNRGNFPPRFSGRQFPNYSSELNVNALELEDSALYLCASSLVDRENSPLHFGNGTRLTVT.